This TCR beta chain was profiled in a study of molecular identifiers for immune sequencing clone quantification. On the study more broadly: Five portions were made in replicates from RNA of around 20,000 or 100,000 naive CD8 cells, and four underwent sequencing.

For bulk TCR libraries, previously described methods and listed TCR primers were used. MiXCR was run by TCRdb on the PCR reads, yielding one entry per CDR3 protein. The sample has some 89,000 distinct CDR3 sequences, less than 25% seen once. The CDR3 is 14 residues long. Germline V gene data show CDR1 as MNHEY and CDR2 as SMNVEV (reference sequence). The V segment lost 6 bases and the J segment 3 bases; nucleotides outside the gene matches: 6. The receptor comes from a human donor in good health. Some libraries in this study had Jurkat cell RNA spiked in. The sample taken for sequencing was naive CD8+ T cells from blood, with Jurkat cell RNA spiked in. Subset defined: FACS-sorted CD8+CD4-CCR7+CD45RA+ naive T cells. The chain employs TRBV27 and TRBJ2-7, with TRBD2 matching over 9 bases. The chain's CDR3 is CASSPRGGVYEQYF. The CDR3 bases are TGTGCCAGCAGCCCGCGGGGGGGGGTCTACGAGCAGTACTTC.